Following are 11 T cell receptor beta chains from one sample sequenced in a study of OX40 agonist ivuxolimab in advanced cancers. Libraries were made using the immunoSEQ multiplex PCR assay. Held by TCRdb, this immuneACCESS table contains in-frame sequences only and omits some clones. Under half of the omission traces to an unresolved V gene where checked; the cause of the rest is unknown. In all, the sample holds some 9,000 clones, and 89% of those were seen once. The ten biggest clones cover 9.5% to 15% of the sample. The sample here was CD4+ or CD8+ T cells sorted from blood, taken in a trial of the OX40 agonist ivuxolimab. All receptors derive from an adult with an advanced solid tumor such as melanoma, head and neck, liver or kidney cancer.

The rearrangement joins TRBV27 to TRBJ1-2; D perhaps matches TRBD1 (5 bases). Germline assignment: CDR1 MNHEY and CDR2 SMNVEV (reference sequence). This CDR3 spans 15 amino acids. Between the trimmed V and J ends, which lost 4 bases and 2 bases, there was a span of 14 bases. The CDR3 sequence: CASSSAQSGNYGYTF. The DNA for the CDR3 is TGTGCCAGCAGTTCCGCCCAATCAGGGAACTATGGCTACACCTTC.

The sample holds a few counts of this clone. The chain employs TRBV4-2 and TRBJ2-7, with TRBD2 matching 12 bases. With 6 bases clipped from V and 2 bases from J, the junction kept 5 bases outside the gene matches. The germline gives CDR1 LGHNA, CDR2 YNFKEQ. The CDR3 contains 15 residues. The CDR3 DNA reads TGTGCCAGCAGACCCCTAGCGGGAGGGCCCTACGAGCAGTACTTC. Its protein is CASRPLAGGPYEQYF.

This chain uses TRBV19 with TRBJ1-2; possible D gene TRBD1, 5 bases. This CDR3 is built from 13 residues. Germline V CDR1 and CDR2: LNHDA, SQIVND (reference sequence). Trimming removed 1 base from V and 8 bases from J, with 11 bases in between. The CDR3 nucleotides are TGTGCCAGTAGTATAGGCCAGGGCGGGGGCTACACCTTC. Residues: CASSIGQGGGYTF.

The chain is built from TRBV7-9 and TRBJ1-3; D gene ambiguous. Germline CDR1 SEHNR, CDR2 FQNEAQ (reference sequence). This CDR3 has 16 residues. The germline V and J ends were trimmed by 1 base and 6 bases, with 16 bases remaining between them. CDR3 in amino acids: CASSLEDYGRINTIYF. DNA of the CDR3: TGTGCCAGCAGCTTAGAGGATTATGGGCGGATAAACACCATATATTTT.

The genes are TRBV6-5 and TRBJ2-7; the D is unclear. The CDR3 covers 14 residues. Trimming removed 0 bases at V and 6 bases at J, with 12 bases between. The germline V gene has CDR1 MNHEY and CDR2 SVGAGI. CDR3 bases: TGTGCCAGCAGTTACTCGCAATGGGCAGGCGAGCAGTACTTC. Its protein is CASSYSQWAGEQYF.

The chain has TRBV10-3 and TRBJ2-5; D is undetermined. Judging by the DNA end, TRBJ2-7 fits better; the J call may be wrong. CDR1 is ENHRY and CDR2 is SYGVKD in the germline V gene. This CDR3 contains 13 residues. CDR3 DNA: TGTGCCATCAGTGTTAGTCAAGGCGACGAGCAGTACTTC. Translated: CAISVSQGDEQYF.

V and J are TRBV5-1 and TRBJ1-5; D is undetermined. Germline CDR1 SGHRS, CDR2 YFSETQ. Deletions cut 0 bases from V and 10 bases from J, with 11 bases between. The CDR3 totals 13 residues. This CDR3 reads CASSLDNQGPQHF. In DNA form, the CDR3 reads TGCGCCAGCAGCTTGGACAACCAAGGACCCCAGCATTTT.

The chain recombines TRBV2 with TRBJ2-1; a weak D match, TRBD1 (6 bases). The germline V and J ends were trimmed by 5 bases and 5 bases, with 13 bases remaining between them. Germline-derived CDR1 and CDR2 are SNHLY and FYNNEI. CDR3 length: 14 residues. The CDR3 DNA sequence: TGTGCCAGCAGTTCGGCAGGGGCCGACAATGAGCAGTTCTTC. This gives the protein CASSSAGADNEQFF.

About this clone: In the same sample, other DNA sequences code for this CDR3. The rearrangement links TRBV28 to TRBJ1-5; D remains ambiguous. Trimming took off 1 base at V and 5 bases at J, with 6 bases between the two ends. The CDR3 consists of 13 residues. Looked up from germline, CDR1 is MDHEN and CDR2 is SYDVKM. CDR3 region: CASSLYGYQPQHF. The CDR3 bases are TGTGCCAGCAGTTTATATGGCTATCAGCCCCAGCATTTT.

V usage is TRBV10-3 and J usage is TRBJ1-4; D is uncertain. The CDR3 length is 14 residues. V gave up 0 bases and J gave up 7 bases, with 9 bases separating them. Per germline, CDR1 ENHRY and CDR2 SYGVKD. Here the CDR3 DNA reads TGTGCCATCAGTGAGTCGCGGGAGGGTGAAAAACTGTTTTTT. This translates into CAISESREGEKLFF.

This clone was detected only a few times. The chain employs TRBV7-9 and TRBJ2-1; D is possibly TRBD2 (6 bases). V shed 5 bases and J shed 10 bases, with 21 bases lying between them. Germline-derived CDR1 and CDR2 are SEHNR and FQNEAQ (reference sequence). The CDR3 length is 15 residues. This CDR3 reads CASSPSSGGDAEQFF. The CDR3 DNA reads as TGTGCCAGCAGCCCCTCCTCGGGCGGGGATGCGGAGCAGTTCTTC.